The present TCR beta chain was sequenced within a study of regulatory T cells in long-lasting Graves disease (TCRdb year 2021). Some background on the complete study: In the newly diagnosed Graves' disease group, patients had been taking antithyroid drugs for less than 3 months. Peripheral blood TCR sequencing and RNA sequencing compared persistent Graves' disease patients with newly diagnosed Graves' disease patients. The study was registered as a clinical trial and conducted in China. A total of 33 samples underwent TCR sequencing, from about 13 patients with persistent Graves' disease and 20 patients with newly diagnosed Graves' disease. The research as a whole found: Patients with persistent disease shared more public clonotypes (about 2,900) than newly diagnosed patients did (966). Sequencing and analysis were limited to the TCR beta chain. Peripheral blood alone was examined, since thyroid tissue, which constituted the primary lesion, could not be accessed. Lower TCR Shannon entropy and fewer highly expanded clones were observed in persistent Graves' disease patients than in newly diagnosed patients, which suggested clonal expansion. Preferential use of TRBV28, TRBJ1-2 and TRBJ2-5 was observed in persistent disease, whereas TRBV20-1 and TRBJ2-1 were favored in newly diagnosed disease. The authors noted that the small sample size was a limitation that may lower accuracy.

CDR1 and CDR2 are read off the germline V gene (reference sequence) as MNHEY and SMNVEV. A distance of 12 bases separates the germline ends of V and J, which lose 5 bases and 4 bases respectively. The CDR3 measures 13 amino acids from cysteine to phenylalanine. Left in the record is the CDR3 DNA by itself, 39 bases read in frame from the first base. Libraries were prepared through multiplex PCR. The data were produced on an Illumina HiSeq 4000. TCR beta libraries were built with iRepertoire HTBI primers and Arm-PCR amplification of CDR3 regions. Before sequencing, the PCR products underwent gel purification. In the original analysis: Gene usage analysis of CDR3 amino acid clonotypes relied on the roughly 60 TRBV and 14 TRBJ segments identified across samples. COPE and FqMerger were used to merge filtered high-quality paired reads into contigs. BLAST was used to align contigs to IMGT TRBV, TRBD and TRBJ reference genes, and CDR3 was defined according to IMGT. Any clonotype with a frequency above 0.1% was counted as a highly expanded clone. Repertoire diversity was measured by Shannon entropy, and V-J evenness by the Gini coefficient. A clonotype found in more than one individual was treated as public. TCRdb applied fastp at Q25 and MiXCR to the public reads, then kept only in-frame beta chains. A single entry per CDR3 protein holds the most common genes and DNA from its merged rows. TCRdb, not the authors, supplied the V and J calls. The sample profile shows 550,000 to 700,000 distinct CDR3 sequences; roughly 16% of them were found once. 12% of the sample comes from the top ten.

On this clonotype: The clone's antigen remains unknown. Base qualities are missing; no much larger clone stands one base away.

What this sample's time point label stands for: newly diagnosed GD, antithyroid drugs for less than 3 months. For both TCR sequencing and RNA sequencing, RNA was extracted from PBMCs in TRIzol. The diagnosis of Graves' disease followed American Thyroid Association guidelines. Patients for the study were recruited at an endocrinology department in Xi'an, China. From each patient, nine milliliters of peripheral blood was collected into an EDTA anticoagulant tube. Ficoll Paque Plus density gradient separation was used to isolate PBMCs, and no further T cell sorting was done. RNA quality was checked with an Agilent 2100 Bioanalyzer and agarose gel, and concentration with a NanoDrop 2000. These sequences were also reported in another study, on T cells in Graves' hyperthyroidism and ophthalmopathy. The second study's authors report: Stable Graves' hyperthyroidism was defined as no progression to ophthalmopathy during 18 months of follow-up. Hyperthyroidism patients were newly diagnosed, had a disease duration of under 2 months, and were aged 18 to 65 years. Any patient with an uncontrolled infection, another autoimmune disease, pregnancy or lactation was excluded. Diagnoses were established on the basis of clinical symptoms, serum thyroxine and TRAb, thyroid ultrasound, and orbital computed tomography. The first round of RT-PCR for the TCR CDR3 was performed with the HTBI primer set and the Qiagen OneStep RT-PCR kit. Blood samples also contained most of the expanded thyroid clonotypes (frequency above 0.001), which suggests that blood repertoires may reflect thyroid immune responses. In cross-validation, a model built on a 13 V-J signature told ophthalmopathy apart from stable hyperthyroidism with over 85% sensitivity and around 84% specificity, and in testing the same model reached 80%/75%. In validation, progression to ophthalmopathy was predicted by the model with roughly 71% sensitivity and around 75% specificity, a median of around 6.5 months before onset. A discovery cohort of about 95 patients, roughly 43 with Graves' ophthalmopathy and fewer than 65 with stable Graves' hyperthyroidism, was used to find distinguishing TCR V-J signatures. An independent validation cohort of around 19 hyperthyroidism patients and approximately 15 patients who later progressed to ophthalmopathy tested prospective prediction of ophthalmopathy. The 90 to 100 discovery patients were randomly split 7:3 into training and test sets. The study also compared thyroid tissue and blood T-cell repertoires from a handful of Graves' hyperthyroidism patients. After blood sampling, hyperthyroidism patients were treated with methimazole at a starting dose of 30 mg daily, and ophthalmopathy patients were treated with high-dose intravenous methylprednisolone. Libraries were constructed in a second round of multiplex PCR, after which size selection and purification were performed. The libraries were sequenced on an Illumina HiSeq2000 using paired-end 100 bp reads. SOAPnuke was used to process the raw data, throwing out any read that contained adapters or uncalled bases, had a mean Phred below 15, or lacked an exact constant-primer or identifier match. COPE v1.2.5 was used to merge high-quality paired reads, and clonotypes were defined as unique nucleotide sequences. Clonotypes were aligned to IMGT TRBV, TRBD and TRBJ reference segments using MiTCR v1.1. The analysis was restricted to V-J combinations with a frequency above 0.0001, which together covered roughly 99% of the repertoires. A TCS score was defined as the ratio between F50 (clonal expansion) and ExV (chaos), using BLOSUM62-based TCRdist between CDR3 peptides within each V-J. Welch's t-statistics and random forest reduced fewer than 600 V-J features to 13, which were used in a naive Bayes classifier (R e1071). No statistical method was used to set the sample size in advance, and investigators knew the group allocation. The paper describes TCR Vbeta CDR3 sequencing of more than 120 peripheral blood samples, made up of 43 ophthalmopathy patients, around 78 hyperthyroidism patients and 17 progressor patients.

Specimen: peripheral blood mononuclear cells (PBMCs), collected at new diagnosis, from a patient treated with antithyroid drugs. The TCR originated in a man aged 18-30 years with Graves disease. Donor details come from another sample of the same person, matched by shared clones. The receptor chain draws on TRBV27 and TRBJ2-7; possibly the D gene is TRBD2, per 6 matching bases. The CDR3 protein sequence reads: CASSGGSQYEQYF. The DNA reads as follows: TGTGCCAGCAGTGGAGGGTCACAGTACGAGCAGTACTTC.